Following are 18 T cell receptor beta chains from one sample sequenced in a study of neurological immune-mediated disorders. MiXCR, run by TCRdb on the 5' RACE reads, gives a single entry per CDR3 protein. The profile shows 50,000 or so distinct CDR3 sequences, approximately 10% of them singletons. The specimen was PBMCs. These receptors were obtained from a woman in her thirties or forties with HTLV-1-associated myelopathy (HAM/TSP).

The chain is built from TRBV29-1 and TRBJ1-1; D unresolved. Per the germline V gene, CDR1 is SQVTM and CDR2 is ANQGSEA. This CDR3 is 12 amino acids long. CDR3 coding DNA: TGCATCTTTGCCCGGGAAGGCACTGAAGCTTTCTTT. Encoded protein: CIFAREGTEAFF.

Regarding this clonotype: A much larger clone lies one base from this, so it may be a read error. The chain joins TRBV29-1 to TRBJ2-7; 9 bases map to TRBD1. J gave up 3 bases and V 8 bases, and 5 bases lay outside the gene matches. Germline values: CDR1 SQVTM, CDR2 ANQGSEA. CDR3 length equals 12 residues. This chain's CDR3 is CSIGGQGYEQYF. The CDR3 bases are TGCAGCATTGGGGGACAGGGCTACGAGCAGTACTTC.

This clonotype came up many times. This sequence joins TRBV9 and TRBJ2-5; D gene ambiguous. The CDR3 runs to 15 residues. Looked up from germline, CDR1 is SGDLS and CDR2 is YYNGEE. Trimming cost V 0 bases and J 0 bases, with 9 bases left between them. CDR3 sequence: CASSVATAYQETQYF. CDR3 sequence (DNA): TGTGCCAGCAGCGTAGCAACAGCGTACCAAGAGACCCAGTACTTC.

This clonotype was counted many times. The gene calls are TRBV5-6 and TRBJ2-3; 7 bases map to TRBD1. V gave up 0 bases and J gave up 1 base; unmatched junction bases: 11. The V gene's germline CDR1 is SGHDT and CDR2 YYEEEE. This CDR3 has 18 amino acids. For the CDR3, the DNA is TGTGCCAGCAGCTTGGGAACAGGGTTGAGGGGGCGCACAGATACGCAGTATTTT. Translation: CASSLGTGLRGRTDTQYF.

This clonotype was seen many times. This chain joins TRBV7-9 and TRBJ2-1; 7 bases are shared with TRBD1. This CDR3 spans 13 amino acids. Germline V CDR1 and CDR2: SEHNR, FQNEAQ (reference sequence). The trim removed 7 bases at V and 7 bases at J, leaving 7 bases unmatched. The CDR3 DNA reads TGTGCCAGCATTGAAGACAGGGAGAATGAGCAGTTCTTC. Translation: CASIEDRENEQFF.

This chain connects TRBV5-1 to TRBJ2-2, with D perhaps assigned TRBD1 or TRBD2 (5 bases each). The CDR3 consists of 16 residues. V was shortened by 3 bases and J by 5 bases, with 17 bases between the two germline ends. Germline V lookup: CDR1 SGHRS, CDR2 YFSETQ. The CDR3 here is CASSSTTNGATGELFF. CDR3 nucleotides: TGCGCCAGCAGCTCCACGACTAACGGGGCGACCGGGGAGCTGTTTTTT. The whole variable domain, filled in from reference TRBV5-1 and TRBJ2-2, reads KAGVTQTPRYLIKTRGQQVTLSCSPISGHRSVSWYQQTPGQGLQFLFEYFSETQRNKGNFPGRFSGRQFSNSRSEMNVSTLELGDSALYLCASSSTTNGATGELFFGEGSRLTVL.

V usage is TRBV27 and J usage is TRBJ2-7, with D unclear. V lost 8 bases, J lost 0 bases, and 8 bases lay in between. In germline, CDR1 is MNHEY, CDR2 SMNVEV (reference sequence). The CDR3 runs 12 residues. The CDR3 loop reads CASGSSSYEQYF. CDR3 bases: TGTGCCAGCGGTTCAAGCTCCTACGAGCAGTACTTC.

This clonotype was seen at least ten times. The genes are TRBV7-6 and TRBJ2-2; D is perhaps TRBD1 (5 bases). The CDR3 length is 21 residues. In germline, CDR1 is SGHVS, CDR2 FNYEAQ. V was cut by 1 base and J by 1 base, with 25 bases left in between. CDR3 in amino acids: CASSLVFSRAGQIQNTGELFF. The CDR3 nucleotides are TGTGCCAGCAGCTTAGTGTTTTCTAGGGCAGGGCAAATCCAGAACACCGGGGAGCTGTTTTTT.

This clonotype was observed many times. CDR3 in amino acids: CSATRPGTGITGELFF. CDR3 sequence (DNA): TGCAGTGCCACACGTCCCGGGACAGGGATCACCGGGGAGCTGTTTTTT. The rearrangement joins TRBV20-1 to TRBJ2-2; 9 bases fit TRBD1. The CDR3 length is 16 residues. Germline CDR1 DFQATT, CDR2 SNEGSKA (reference sequence). With V trimmed by 6 bases and J by 4 bases, 12 bases remained unmatched.

This clonotype was observed at least ten times. The chain recombines TRBV4-2 with TRBJ1-1; no clear D. This CDR3 region has 15 residues. The V and J ends lost 4 bases and 3 bases respectively, with 15 bases between them. Germline values: CDR1 LGHNA, CDR2 YNFKEQ. CDR3 loop: CASSPATLRDTEAFF. In DNA, the CDR3 is TGTGCCAGCAGCCCCGCGACCTTGAGGGACACTGAAGCTTTCTTT.

This clonotype was detected many times. The chain recombines TRBV20-1 with TRBJ2-1; TRBD2 aligns across 7 bases. V shed 6 bases and J 4 bases; nucleotides not matched to a gene: 6. The germline gives CDR1 DFQATT, CDR2 SNEGSKA (reference sequence). The CDR3 consists of 13 residues. The chain's CDR3 is CSAPAGLYNEQFF. CDR3 nucleotides: TGCAGTGCCCCAGCGGGGCTTTACAATGAGCAGTTCTTC.

This clonotype has ten or more counts. The V call is TRBV2, the J call TRBJ2-6; TRBD1 matches 10 bases. Germline assignment: CDR1 SNHLY and CDR2 FYNNEI. The CDR3 runs 16 residues. The J segment lost 8 bases and the V segment lost 2 bases, leaving 6 bases of the junction unmatched. The CDR3: CASSETGTGVTNVLTF. The CDR3 DNA reads TGTGCCAGCAGTGAAACGGGGACAGGGGTCACCAACGTCCTGACTTTC.

The rearrangement links TRBV12-3 or TRBV12-4 to TRBJ1-2, with D tentatively TRBD1 (6 bases). This CDR3 comprises 15 residues. Between the trimmed V and J ends, which lost 3 bases and 0 bases, there was a span of 11 bases. CDR3 sequence: CASSLGALTNYGYTF. The DNA of the CDR3 is TGTGCCAGCAGTTTGGGGGCCCTCACTAACTATGGCTACACCTTC.

Judged by abundance, this clonotype is medium-sized. This sequence joins TRBV7-2 and TRBJ1-2, with TRBD1 matching 7 bases. The CDR3 runs 14 residues. The germline V gene encodes CDR1 SGHTA and CDR2 FQGNSA. V was clipped by 6 bases and J by 5 bases; unmatched bases: 9. In DNA form, the CDR3 reads TGTGCCAGCAGTTTTACCGGGACAGAGTATGGCTACACCTTC. This sequence encodes CASSFTGTEYGYTF.

This clonotype has at least ten counts. The chain couples TRBV3-1 to TRBJ2-7; D gene uncertain. CDR1 and CDR2 from the germline V gene are LGHDT and YNNKEL (reference sequence). The CDR3 has 13 amino acids. Between the trimmed V and J ends, which lost 4 bases and 4 bases, there was a span of 11 bases. The CDR3: CASSPTVGYEQYF. The CDR3 DNA sequence: TGTGCCAGCAGCCCTACCGTGGGTTACGAGCAGTACTTC.

This clonotype was observed at least ten times. The V and J genes are TRBV12-3 or TRBV12-4 and TRBJ1-2, with 7 nucleotides matching TRBD1. V shed 4 bases, J shed 6 bases, and the junction held 5 bases outside the gene matches. This CDR3 is 13 amino acids long. The CDR3 DNA sequence: TGTGCCAGCAGTTCCACCGGGACAGATGGCTACACCTTC. Amino acids: CASSSTGTDGYTF.

This clonotype was detected many times. The chain employs TRBV7-2 and TRBJ2-5; 9 nucleotides line up with TRBD2. The CDR3 loop spans 15 amino acids. J was trimmed by 5 bases and V by 2 bases; bases with no gene match: 6. Germline CDR1 reads SGHTA; CDR2 reads FQGNSA. The CDR3 is CASSLWRGGVETQYF. In DNA, the CDR3 is TGTGCCAGCAGCTTATGGCGGGGGGGAGTTGAGACCCAGTACTTC.

This clonotype was observed at least ten times. This chain links TRBV2 with TRBJ1-1; perhaps TRBD1 as D (6 bases). Germline V lookup: CDR1 SNHLY, CDR2 FYNNEI. This CDR3 region has 15 residues. Trimming cost V 6 bases and J 4 bases, with 18 bases left between them. The CDR3 protein is CASSWGPGGSTEAFF. The CDR3 DNA follows: TGTGCCAGCAGCTGGGGGCCCGGTGGGAGCACTGAAGCTTTCTTT. The entire variable domain, with the rest obtained from reference TRBV2 and TRBJ1-1, is as follows: EPEVTQTPSHQVTQMGQEVILRCVPISNHLYFYWYRQILGQKVEFLVSFYNNEISEKSEIFDDQFSVERPDGSNFTLKIRSTKLEDSAMYFCASSWGPGGSTEAFFGQGTRLTVV.